This TCR beta chain was identified in a study of shared clonotypes between healthy human individuals. General study points: Unshared clonotypes carried lower generation probabilities than those common to all four donors.

Trimming stripped 3 bases from V and 1 base from J, with 26 bases between. Per the germline V gene, CDR1 is SGHVS and CDR2 is FQNEAQ. The CDR3 is made up of 20 amino acids. As regards this clone: What it binds is not known.

CD45RO-negative, CCR7-positively selected cells formed the naive CD8 fraction, excluding terminally differentiated effector memory CD45RA+ cells. Data came from immunoSEQ multiplex PCR; TCRdb stores just in-frame clones and leaves some out. The sample has about 580,000 clones, 98% seen once. This chain uses TRBV7-8 with TRBJ2-3, with D tentatively TRBD2 (6 bases). This receptor was taken from a man aged 30 to 45 in good health. Sequencing used naive CD8+ T cells sorted from blood. In DNA form, the CDR3 reads TGTGCCAGCAGCTTCACTAGGGACTTCCGAGCGAACCACCGCACAGATACGCAGTATTTT. It translates to CASSFTRDFRANHRTDTQYF.